This record looks at one T cell receptor (beta chain) sequence and its context. The data derive from a study of control samples from healthy donors and cancer patients. CDR1 and CDR2 (germline): MGHRA, YSYEKL. Trimming took off 4 bases at V and 0 bases at J, with 10 bases between the two ends. The CDR3 totals 15 residues. Some clones are missing from TCRdb's copy, which holds only in-frame ones; the method was immunoSEQ multiplex PCR. The table shows around 85,000 clones, with approximately 94% occurring only once. Sequenced sample: blood. This TCR was recovered from a woman between 18 and 30 years old in good health. The chain links TRBV4-1 to TRBJ1-3; no clear D. CDR3 region: CASSPDASSGNTIYF. CDR3 DNA: TGCGCCAGCAGCCCCGACGCCTCCTCTGGAAACACCATATATTTT.